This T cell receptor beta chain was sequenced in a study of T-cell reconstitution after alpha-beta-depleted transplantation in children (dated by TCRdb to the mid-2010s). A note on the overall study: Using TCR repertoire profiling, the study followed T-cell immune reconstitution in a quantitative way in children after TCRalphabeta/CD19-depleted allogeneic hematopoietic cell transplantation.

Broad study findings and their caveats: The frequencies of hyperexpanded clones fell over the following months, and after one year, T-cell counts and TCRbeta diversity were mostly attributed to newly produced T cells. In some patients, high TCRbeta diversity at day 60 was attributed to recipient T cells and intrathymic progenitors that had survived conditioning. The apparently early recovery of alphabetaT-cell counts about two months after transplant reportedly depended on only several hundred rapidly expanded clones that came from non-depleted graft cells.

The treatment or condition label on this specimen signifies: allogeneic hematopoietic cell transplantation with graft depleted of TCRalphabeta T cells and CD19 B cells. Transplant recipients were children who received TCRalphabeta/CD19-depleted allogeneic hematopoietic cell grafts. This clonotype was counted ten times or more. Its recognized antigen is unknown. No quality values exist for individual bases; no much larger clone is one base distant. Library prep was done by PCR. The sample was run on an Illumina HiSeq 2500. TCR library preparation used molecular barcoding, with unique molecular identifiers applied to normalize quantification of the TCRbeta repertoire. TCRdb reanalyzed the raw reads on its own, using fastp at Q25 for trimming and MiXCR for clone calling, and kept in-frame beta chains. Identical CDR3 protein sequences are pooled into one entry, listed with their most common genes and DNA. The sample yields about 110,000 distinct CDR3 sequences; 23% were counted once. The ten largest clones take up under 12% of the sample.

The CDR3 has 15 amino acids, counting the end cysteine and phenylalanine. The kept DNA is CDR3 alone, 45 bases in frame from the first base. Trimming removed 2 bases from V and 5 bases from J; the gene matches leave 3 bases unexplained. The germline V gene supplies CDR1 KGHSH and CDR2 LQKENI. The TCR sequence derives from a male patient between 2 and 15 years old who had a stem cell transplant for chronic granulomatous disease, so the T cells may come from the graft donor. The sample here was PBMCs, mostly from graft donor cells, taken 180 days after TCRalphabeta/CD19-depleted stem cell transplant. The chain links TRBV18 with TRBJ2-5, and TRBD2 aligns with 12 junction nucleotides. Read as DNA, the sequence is TGTGCCAGCTCACCAGTAGGACTAGCGGGGGAGACCCAGTACTTC. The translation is CASSPVGLAGETQYF.